This T cell receptor (beta chain) is drawn from a study of cytomegalovirus exposure and HLA in healthy donors. The overall study: Most donors, about 82% of a few hundred genotyped, fell in the Caucasian-associated ancestry cluster.

Details on this clone: Its matching antigen is unknown.

Regarding the study as a whole: An analysis that was carried out later associated 15,000 to 20,000 TCR beta sequences with HLA alleles at 0.05 false discovery rate. Several of the most significant clusters appeared linked to common viral pathogens, based on a later analysis.

This CDR3 has 16 amino acids. Germline-derived CDR1 and CDR2 are MNHEY and SMNVEV (reference sequence). The ends were cut back, 6 bases at V and 1 base at J, with 13 bases in the middle. Primers: 60 Vbeta forward and 13 Jbeta reverse. Assay used: immunoSEQ multiplex PCR; TCRdb lists only in-frame clones, some missing. This table holds 85,000 to 110,000 clones, about 77% found once. This sequence was found in a woman between 18 and 29 years old in good health and CMV-seropositive. Specimen: PBMCs. The chain links TRBV27 to TRBJ2-6, with D possibly TRBD2 on 5 matching bases. The CDR3 region is CASRILGESGANVLTF. CDR3 coding DNA: TGTGCCAGCAGGATCCTTGGGGAGTCTGGGGCCAACGTCCTGACTTTC.